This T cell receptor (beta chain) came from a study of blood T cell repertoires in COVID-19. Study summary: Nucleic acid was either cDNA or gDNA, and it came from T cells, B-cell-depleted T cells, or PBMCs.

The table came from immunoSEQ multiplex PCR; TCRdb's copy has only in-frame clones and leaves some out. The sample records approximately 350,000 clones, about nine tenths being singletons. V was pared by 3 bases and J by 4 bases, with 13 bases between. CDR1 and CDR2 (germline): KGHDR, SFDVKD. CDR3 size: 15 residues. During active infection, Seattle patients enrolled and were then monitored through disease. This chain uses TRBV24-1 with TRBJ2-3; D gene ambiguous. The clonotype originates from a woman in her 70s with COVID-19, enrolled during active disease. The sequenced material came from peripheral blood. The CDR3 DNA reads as TGTGCCACCAGTGATCCAACGGTAATGGCAGATACGCAGTATTTT. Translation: CATSDPTVMADTQYF.